The 16 T cell receptor beta chains given below trace back to one sample, sequenced in a study of blood T cell repertoires in COVID-19. This table comes from immunoSEQ multiplex PCR, and its TCRdb copy is limited to in-frame clones, with some not included. The sample consists of some 300,000 clones, over 90% of them appearing once. The sequencing input was PBMCs or T cells enriched from blood (not recorded which). Source of these receptors: a woman aged 25 to 39 who had been exposed to COVID-19.

For the CDR3, the DNA is TGTGCCAGTAGTATTCCTGACAGGGTCGGGGGTGGCTACACCTTC. Residues: CASSIPDRVGGGYTF. The gene calls are TRBV19 and TRBJ1-2, with 7 bases aligning to TRBD1. This CDR3 spans 15 amino acids. V lost 3 bases, J lost 7 bases, and 11 bases stayed unmatched. CDR1 and CDR2 (germline): LNHDA, SQIVND (reference sequence).

J is TRBJ2-1 and V is TRBV18; 11 bases map to TRBD2. Germline lookup yields CDR1 KGHSH and CDR2 LQKENI. The CDR3 totals 17 residues. V lost 6 bases and J lost 0; bases outside the gene matches: 7. In DNA form, the CDR3 reads TGTGCCAGCTCTCAGACTAGCGGGGCCAGCTCCTACAATGAGCAGTTCTTC. This gives the protein CASSQTSGASSYNEQFF. The full variable domain, with the rest looked up from reference TRBV18 and TRBJ2-1, is NAGVMQNPRHLVRRRGQEARLRCSPMKGHSHVYWYRQLPEEGLKFMVYLQKENIIDESGMPKERFSAEFPKEGPSILRIQQVVRGDSAAYFCASSQTSGASSYNEQFFGPGTRLTVL.

The chain links TRBV7-3 to TRBJ2-1; 8 bases agree with TRBD1. Germline CDR1 and CDR2: SGHTA and FQGTGA. The trim removed 3 bases at V and 2 bases at J, leaving 0 bases unmatched. The CDR3 loop spans 14 amino acids. The CDR3 loop is CASSLTGAYNEQFF. In DNA, the CDR3 is TGTGCCAGCAGCTTGACAGGGGCCTACAATGAGCAGTTCTTC.

CDR3 in DNA: TGTGCCAGCAGTTTTACCAGGGGGCACGGCTACACCTTC. The encoded protein is CASSFTRGHGYTF. The rearrangement links TRBV12-3 or TRBV12-4 to TRBJ1-2; 8 bases are a match to TRBD1. With V trimmed by 3 bases and J by 8 bases, 5 bases remained unmatched. This CDR3 comprises 13 residues.

V is TRBV12-3 or TRBV12-4 and J is TRBJ1-5, with D maybe TRBD1 (5 bases). V was shortened by 6 bases and J by 11 bases, with 17 bases between the two germline ends. This CDR3 comprises 13 residues. In nucleotides, the CDR3 is TGTGCCAGCAGCCCCCCGGGACTTTCGTCCCAGCATTTT. Translation gives CASSPPGLSSQHF.

In this sample, this clone turned up once. The chain joins TRBV11-2 to TRBJ2-5; 7 bases are shared with TRBD2. The germline V gene has CDR1 SGHAT and CDR2 FQNNGV. Losses at the gene ends were 0 bases for V and 0 bases for J; bases not matched to a gene: 1. The CDR3 has 15 amino acids. Here the CDR3 reads CASSLEGGYQETQYF. The CDR3 DNA sequence: TGTGCCAGCAGCTTAGAGGGGGGGTACCAAGAGACCCAGTACTTC.

The chain has TRBV2 and TRBJ1-1; maybe TRBD1 (5 bases). Germline V gene sequence: CDR1 SNHLY, CDR2 FYNNEI. Trimming pared 7 bases from V and 0 bases from J, leaving 12 bases between. The CDR3 loop spans 14 amino acids. The CDR3 bases are TGTGCCAGCATGAACAGGTTTATGAACACTGAAGCTTTCTTT. Its translation: CASMNRFMNTEAFF.

The chain couples TRBV19 to TRBJ2-5, with 8 bases aligning to TRBD1. V shed 3 bases, J shed 5 bases, and the junction held 8 bases outside the gene matches. This CDR3 contains 15 residues. Germline CDR1 is LNHDA and CDR2 is SQIVND (reference sequence). Here the CDR3 reads CASSIMGTGGETQYF. The CDR3 region has the DNA TGTGCCAGTAGTATTATGGGGACAGGAGGGGAGACCCAGTACTTC. The full variable domain, its missing parts supplied by reference TRBV19 and TRBJ2-5, is DGGITQSPKYLFRKEGQNVTLSCEQNLNHDAMYWYRQDPGQGLRLIYYSQIVNDFQKGDIAEGYSVSREKKESFPLTVTSAQKNPTAFYLCASSIMGTGGETQYFGPGTRLLVL.

This chain joins TRBV10-1 and TRBJ2-7; 7 bases are a match to TRBD2. This CDR3 is 14 amino acids long. V was clipped by 3 bases and J by 11 bases; unmatched bases: 13. CDR1 and CDR2 from the germline V gene are WNHNN and SYGVQD (reference sequence). The CDR3 bases are TGCGCCAGCAGTGAACCTAGCGGACTGCGGTTTAAGTACTTC. Translated: CASSEPSGLRFKYF.

The V and J genes are TRBV5-1 and TRBJ2-5, with a possible D match to TRBD2 (6 bases). This CDR3 is built from 14 residues. The V end lost 4 bases, the J end lost 2 bases, and 12 bases lay between the germline ends. The germline V gene encodes CDR1 SGHRS and CDR2 YFSETQ. CDR3 sequence: CASSPGLTQETQYF. Written as DNA, the CDR3 is TGCGCCAGCAGCCCGGGACTTACACAAGAGACCCAGTACTTC. The variable domain in full, completed from reference TRBV5-1 and TRBJ2-5, reads KAGVTQTPRYLIKTRGQQVTLSCSPISGHRSVSWYQQTPGQGLQFLFEYFSETQRNKGNFPGRFSGRQFSNSRSEMNVSTLELGDSALYLCASSPGLTQETQYFGPGTRLLVL.

This clone was picked up one time. The chain has TRBV5-1 and TRBJ2-3; 8 bases match TRBD2. CDR1 and CDR2 (germline): SGHRS, YFSETQ. V was clipped by 2 bases and J by 5 bases; unmatched bases: 10. This CDR3 is built from 16 residues. CDR3 sequence reads: CASSLTLAGQGDTQYF. CDR3 nucleotide sequence: TGCGCCAGCAGCTTAACGCTAGCGGGCCAAGGAGATACGCAGTATTTT.

The chain has TRBV6-5 and TRBJ1-2, with 7 positions matching TRBD1. The V gene's germline CDR1 is MNHEY and CDR2 SVGAGI. This CDR3 is 12 amino acids long. Unmatched junction bases numbered 6, after V lost 6 bases and J lost 8 bases. The CDR3 DNA sequence: TGTGCCAGCAGCCGACAGGGATCCGGCTACACCTTC. Translating it yields CASSRQGSGYTF.

This clone was detected once. Other DNA variants within this sample encode the same CDR3. The CDR3 loop reads CASSQDRGTYEQYF. CDR3 bases: TGCGCCAGCAGCCAGGACAGGGGGACCTACGAGCAGTACTTC. The V call is TRBV4-3, the J call TRBJ2-7, with TRBD1 matching 10 bases. This CDR3 has 14 residues. Germline values: CDR1 LGHNA, CDR2 YSLEER. Unmatched junction bases numbered 1, after V lost 3 bases and J lost 2 bases.

This chain links TRBV19 with TRBJ1-1; D might be TRBD1 (5 bases). This CDR3 has 14 amino acids. V dropped 6 bases and J dropped 0 bases, with 11 bases sitting between them. CDR1 and CDR2 from the germline V gene are LNHDA and SQIVND (reference sequence). The CDR3 here is CASRDDSMNTEAFF. The CDR3 DNA is TGTGCCAGTAGGGATGACAGCATGAACACTGAAGCTTTCTTT. The full variable domain, its missing parts supplied by reference TRBV19 and TRBJ1-1, is DGGITQSPKYLFRKEGQNVTLSCEQNLNHDAMYWYRQDPGQGLRLIYYSQIVNDFQKGDIAEGYSVSREKKESFPLTVTSAQKNPTAFYLCASRDDSMNTEAFFGQGTRLTVV.

The chain employs TRBV10-3 and TRBJ1-5; 10 bases match TRBD1. Germline lookup yields CDR1 ENHRY and CDR2 SYGVKD. J lost 1 base, V lost 10 bases, and 16 bases had no gene match. There are 18 residues in the CDR3. This CDR3 is CATQDRGLGRRSNQPQHF. In nucleotides, the CDR3 is TGTGCCACACAGGACAGGGGGTTAGGGAGAAGGAGCAATCAGCCCCAGCATTTT.

The chain is built from TRBV30 and TRBJ1-2, with 7 bases lining up with TRBD1. V shed 5 bases and J 3 bases; nucleotides not matched to a gene: 9. The CDR3 length is 14 residues. Germline V gene data show CDR1 as GTSNPN and CDR2 as SVGIG (reference sequence). The CDR3 here is CAWRYQGGDYGYTF. The CDR3 DNA sequence: TGTGCCTGGCGTTACCAGGGGGGCGACTATGGCTACACCTTC. Filled out from reference TRBV30 and TRBJ1-2, the complete variable domain reads SQTIHQWPATLVQPVGSPLSLECTVEGTSNPNLYWYRQAAGRGLQLLFYSVGIGQISSEVPQNLSASRPQDRQFILSSKKLLLSDSGFYLCAWRYQGGDYGYTFGSGTRLTVV.